The 32 T cell receptor beta chains reported below all come from one sample, sequenced in a study of OX40 agonist ivuxolimab in advanced cancers. Assay used: immunoSEQ multiplex PCR; TCRdb lists only in-frame clones, some missing. The sample has 55,000 to 90,000 clones, 70% to 90% seen once; the top ten hold around 2%. The sequences come from CD4+ or CD8+ T cells sorted from blood, collected in a trial of the OX40 agonist ivuxolimab. These receptors originate from an adult with an advanced solid tumor such as melanoma, head and neck, liver or kidney cancer.

The chain has TRBV9 and TRBJ1-2; 7 nucleotides agree with TRBD1. After removal of 4 bases from V and 4 bases from J, the junction contained 10 bases not matched to a gene. The germline CDR1 and CDR2 sequences are SGDLS and YYNGEE. This CDR3 is built from 15 residues. The CDR3 DNA reads TGTGCCAGCAGCCCTCGGACAGGCCCGGGCTATGGCTACACCTTC. It is translated as CASSPRTGPGYGYTF.

J is TRBJ1-1 and V is TRBV28, with D possibly matching TRBD1 (5 bases). CDR1 MDHEN and CDR2 SYDVKM come from the germline V gene. V lost 6 bases and J 5 bases, leaving 10 bases between the germline ends. The CDR3 sequence is 12 residues long. The CDR3 here is CASRSGGTEAFF. The CDR3 DNA sequence: TGTGCCAGCAGGTCCGGGGGAACTGAAGCTTTCTTT.

The gene calls are TRBV5-5 and TRBJ2-3, with D perhaps TRBD1 (5 bases). The V and J ends lost 2 bases and 4 bases respectively, with 20 bases between them. This CDR3 comprises 17 residues. The V gene's germline CDR1 is SGHKS and CDR2 YYEKEE (reference sequence). The CDR3 DNA reads TGTGCCAGCAGCTTTCCCAGGGCTAGGGTAAACCCAGATACGCAGTATTTT. Amino acids: CASSFPRARVNPDTQYF.

This clone was counted a few times. The rearrangement links TRBV6-6 to TRBJ2-7; D gene unclear. Germline CDR1 MNHNY, CDR2 SVGAGI (reference sequence). V shed 6 bases and J shed 2 bases, with 14 bases lying between them. CDR3 length: 14 amino acids. The CDR3 loop is CASRSRRAPYEQYF. As DNA, the CDR3 is TGTGCCAGCAGATCCCGGCGAGCTCCCTACGAGCAGTACTTC.

The genes are TRBV7-8 and TRBJ2-1, with 7 nucleotides matching TRBD2. Per the germline V gene, CDR1 is SGHVS and CDR2 is FQNEAQ. This CDR3 is built from 17 residues. V was clipped by 1 base and J by 1 base; unmatched bases: 7. The CDR3 protein is CASSLVGGRRSYNEQFF. The CDR3 nucleotides read TGTGCCAGCAGCTTAGTTGGCGGGAGAAGGTCCTACAATGAGCAGTTCTTC.

The V and J genes are TRBV10-3 and TRBJ1-4; 10 bases are a match to TRBD1. Trimming removed 2 bases from V and 8 bases from J; junction bases left unmatched: 8. There are 16 residues in the CDR3. The germline CDR1 and CDR2 sequences are ENHRY and SYGVKD. This chain's CDR3 is CAISEGPDRGHEKLFF. CDR3 DNA: TGTGCCATCAGTGAGGGACCCGACAGGGGGCACGAAAAACTGTTTTTT.

This clone was seen only a few times. The gene calls are TRBV7-8 and TRBJ2-7; 8 positions agree with TRBD1. V shed 2 bases, J shed 0 bases, and the junction held 0 bases outside the gene matches. Germline V gene data show CDR1 as SGHVS and CDR2 as FQNEAQ. There are 14 residues in the CDR3. CDR3 nucleotides: TGTGCCAGCAGCTTACAGGGGGCCTCCTACGAGCAGTACTTC. Translating gives CASSLQGASYEQYF.

The rearrangement links TRBV11-2 to TRBJ2-6, with D tentatively TRBD2 (5 bases). This CDR3 is 15 amino acids long. V lost 8 bases, J lost 0 bases, and 11 bases lay in between. Germline values: CDR1 SGHAT, CDR2 FQNNGV. In DNA form, the CDR3 reads TGTGCCAGCTCTTGGGCGGGCTCTGGGGCCAACGTCCTGACTTTC. Amino acid sequence: CASSWAGSGANVLTF.

This clone has only a few counts. V gene TRBV10-3 combines with J gene TRBJ1-1, with TRBD1 as a possible D gene (5 bases). The germline V gene has CDR1 ENHRY and CDR2 SYGVKD. V dropped 10 bases and J dropped 1 base, with 10 bases sitting between them. The CDR3 covers 12 residues. The CDR3: CATAGTNTEAFF. The DNA for the CDR3 is TGTGCCACGGCTGGGACGAACACTGAAGCTTTCTTT.

V and J are TRBV6-6 and TRBJ1-4; D unclear. Deletions cut 0 bases from V and 5 bases from J, with 10 bases between. CDR3 size: 15 residues. Germline CDR1 and CDR2: MNHNY and SVGAGI (reference sequence). Here the CDR3 reads CASSYSIRLNEKLFF. CDR3 DNA: TGTGCCAGCAGTTACTCGATAAGGCTGAATGAAAAACTGTTTTTT.

The V gene is TRBV30, the J gene TRBJ2-1; unclear D gene. The CDR3 is 14 residues long. Trimming removed 3 bases at V and 0 bases at J, with 9 bases between. Germline V lookup: CDR1 GTSNPN, CDR2 SVGIG (reference sequence). CDR3 residues: CAWRAADSYNEQFF. Written as DNA, the CDR3 is TGTGCCTGGAGGGCAGCCGACTCCTACAATGAGCAGTTCTTC.

The sample holds a few counts of this clone. This chain connects TRBV5-4 to TRBJ2-1, with 11 positions matching TRBD2. The CDR3 runs to 17 residues. The germline gives CDR1 SGHNT, CDR2 YYREEE (reference sequence). The trim removed 1 base at V and 10 bases at J, leaving 13 bases unmatched. CDR3 region: CASSLKTGTSGRQEQFF. The CDR3 nucleotides read TGTGCCAGCAGCTTGAAAACCGGGACTAGCGGACGACAGGAGCAGTTCTTC.

V is TRBV12-5 and J is TRBJ2-3, with 9 bases lining up with TRBD2. Germline V gene lookup returns CDR1 LGHNT and CDR2 FRNRAP. V dropped 6 bases and J dropped 4; count of bases not matched to a gene: 8. The CDR3 extends over 15 amino acids. The CDR3 loop is CASGPAGGGPDTQYF. As DNA, the CDR3 is TGTGCTAGTGGGCCCGCGGGAGGGGGCCCAGATACGCAGTATTTT. The full variable domain, with the rest looked up from reference TRBV12-5 and TRBJ2-3, is DARVTQTPRHKVTEMGQEVTMRCQPILGHNTVFWYRQTMMQGLELLAYFRNRAPLDDSGMPKDRFSAEMPDATLATLKIQPSEPRDSAVYFCASGPAGGGPDTQYFGPGTRLTVL.

Written as DNA, the CDR3 is TGTGCCTGGAGCCGGAGACCGCTACCTAGGGAGCAGTACTTC. Protein product: CAWSRRPLPREQYF. The chain uses TRBV30 and TRBJ2-7; D is unresolved. Germline V gene lookup returns CDR1 GTSNPN and CDR2 SVGIG (reference sequence). CDR3 length: 14 amino acids. Deletions cut 3 bases from V and 7 bases from J, with 19 bases between.

The V call is TRBV7-3, the J call TRBJ2-5, with TRBD1 identical over 8 bases. J lost 5 bases, V lost 5 bases, and 10 bases had no gene match. Per the germline V gene, CDR1 is SGHTA and CDR2 is FQGTGA. The length of the CDR3 is 15 residues. The CDR3 reads CASSKTGTGGETQYF. The CDR3 DNA reads as TGTGCCAGCAGCAAGACCGGGACAGGCGGGGAGACCCAGTACTTC.

The V call is TRBV15, the J call TRBJ1-4, with D maybe TRBD1 (5 bases). Looked up from germline, CDR1 is LNHNV and CDR2 is YYDKDF (reference sequence). The CDR3 spans 16 residues. Deletions cut 6 bases from V and 0 bases from J, with 14 bases between. The CDR3 DNA is TGTGCCACCAGGCAAGGCGGGGGAACAACTAATGAAAAACTGTTTTTT. This codes for CATRQGGGTTNEKLFF.

There are a few counts of this clone. The chain joins TRBV2 to TRBJ1-5, with a tentative D call TRBD1 (6 bases). The germline V gene encodes CDR1 SNHLY and CDR2 FYNNEI. This CDR3 is 12 amino acids long. Trimming pared 9 bases from V and 7 bases from J, leaving 13 bases between. In DNA form, the CDR3 reads TGTGCCAGTACCCCCCAGGGGCAGCCCCAGCATTTT. As protein: CASTPQGQPQHF.

The chain carries TRBV7-8 and TRBJ2-7, with 9 nucleotides matching TRBD1. The CDR3 covers 17 residues. With V trimmed by 1 base and J by 4 bases, 11 bases remained unmatched. Per the germline V gene, CDR1 is SGHVS and CDR2 is FQNEAQ. CDR3 coding DNA: TGTGCCAGCAGCTTAGGTCGATATAGGGACAGGGAATACGAGCAGTACTTC. Translating it yields CASSLGRYRDREYEQYF.

The chain uses TRBV19 and TRBJ2-2; 11 nucleotides align to TRBD2. CDR3 size: 18 residues. With V trimmed by 5 bases and J by 4 bases, 12 bases remained unmatched. Germline V gives CDR1 LNHDA, CDR2 SQIVND (reference sequence). CDR3 in amino acids: CASSSLLSGRATTGELFF. CDR3 coding DNA: TGTGCCAGTAGTTCTCTCCTTAGCGGGAGGGCCACCACCGGGGAGCTGTTTTTT.

This chain connects TRBV18 to TRBJ2-7; no clear D gene. This CDR3 has 13 amino acids. The ends were cut back, 2 bases at V and 0 bases at J, with 5 bases in the middle. The germline CDR1 and CDR2 sequences are KGHSH and LQKENI. The CDR3 region has the DNA TGTGCCAGCTCACCAAATCTCTCCTACGAGCAGTACTTC. Protein product: CASSPNLSYEQYF.

This chain uses TRBV19 with TRBJ1-3; D might be TRBD1 (5 bases). The CDR3 runs to 13 residues. V was cut by 5 bases and J by 7 bases, with 12 bases left in between. The germline gives CDR1 LNHDA, CDR2 SQIVND (reference sequence). The CDR3 DNA sequence: TGTGCCAGTAGTTCGGACATAAGGAACACCATATATTTT. Protein product: CASSSDIRNTIYF.

The chain is built from TRBV10-1 and TRBJ1-1; 8 bases fit TRBD1. Germline V gene lookup returns CDR1 WNHNN and CDR2 SYGVQD (reference sequence). Trimming cost V 2 bases and J 8 bases; bases outside gene matches: 10. This CDR3 region has 15 residues. The CDR3 nucleotides read TGCGCCAGCAGTGAGGACGACCGGACAGGGCCCGAAGCTTTCTTT. Its translation is CASSEDDRTGPEAFF.

This rearrangement joins TRBV29-1 to TRBJ1-4; the D is unclear. Trimming removed 8 bases from V and 5 bases from J, with 12 bases in between. The CDR3 covers 12 residues. Germline V gene data show CDR1 as SQVTM and CDR2 as ANQGSEA. The CDR3 reads CSTWTVNEKLFF. CDR3 nucleotide sequence: TGCAGCACATGGACGGTCAATGAAAAACTGTTTTTT.

The chain recombines TRBV2 with TRBJ1-2; 9 nucleotides match TRBD1. The CDR3 is 14 amino acids. Germline-derived CDR1 and CDR2 are SNHLY and FYNNEI. The V and J ends lost 6 bases and 6 bases, in that order; junction bases with no gene match: 8. CDR3 sequence reads: CASSTKTGGDGYTF. CDR3 nucleotide sequence: TGTGCCAGCAGCACTAAGACAGGGGGGGATGGCTACACCTTC.

The CDR3 DNA reads TGTGCCAGCAGCTCCCCGGCGGGAGCGGGCACCGGGGAGCTGTTTTTT. Amino acid sequence: CASSSPAGAGTGELFF. The V call is TRBV5-4, the J call TRBJ2-2; TRBD2 agrees at 7 bases. This CDR3 comprises 16 residues. V dropped 3 bases and J dropped 4; count of bases not matched to a gene: 9. From germline, CDR1 is SGHNT and CDR2 YYREEE (reference sequence).

The chain links TRBV6-6 to TRBJ1-3, with D unresolved. The CDR3 spans 15 residues. CDR1 and CDR2 from the germline V gene are MNHNY and SVGAGI (reference sequence). V gave up 2 bases and J gave up 4 bases, with 12 bases separating them. The CDR3 reads CASSYPEIAGNTIYF. The CDR3 DNA is TGTGCCAGCAGTTACCCTGAAATTGCCGGAAACACCATATATTTT.

The chain combines TRBV2 with TRBJ1-2; 8 bases agree with TRBD1. Trimming at V came to 8 bases and at J to 2 bases, leaving 7 bases not matched to a gene. Germline V gene sequence: CDR1 SNHLY, CDR2 FYNNEI. The CDR3 totals 14 residues. The CDR3: CASSPDRENYGYTF. CDR3 nucleotide sequence: TGTGCCAGCTCCCCGGACAGGGAGAACTATGGCTACACCTTC.

The V gene is TRBV30, the J gene TRBJ2-3; the D gene is possibly TRBD1 (6 bases). CDR3 length equals 14 residues. Germline V lookup: CDR1 GTSNPN, CDR2 SVGIG (reference sequence). Trimming stripped 0 bases from V and 2 bases from J, with 9 bases between. In DNA, the CDR3 is TGTGCCTGGAGTGTAGACAGGCTCACAGATACGCAGTATTTT. It yields the protein CAWSVDRLTDTQYF. The full variable domain, completed using reference TRBV30 and TRBJ2-3, is SQTIHQWPATLVQPVGSPLSLECTVEGTSNPNLYWYRQAAGRGLQLLFYSVGIGQISSEVPQNLSASRPQDRQFILSSKKLLLSDSGFYLCAWSVDRLTDTQYFGPGTRLTVL.

This chain joins TRBV6-1 and TRBJ2-1; TRBD2 agrees at 11 bases. The CDR3 runs to 17 residues. Germline CDR1 reads MNHNS; CDR2 reads SASEGT. The J segment lost 7 bases and the V segment lost 1 base, leaving 9 bases of the junction unmatched. CDR3 DNA sequence: TGTGCCAGCAGTGAAGGGCGACTAGCGGGGATAATAAATGAGCAGTTCTTC. Its translation: CASSEGRLAGIINEQFF.

This chain joins TRBV30 and TRBJ2-5; a weak D match, TRBD2 (5 bases). With 5 bases removed from V and 3 bases from J, the gap between germline ends came to 19 bases. From germline, CDR1 is GTSNPN and CDR2 SVGIG (reference sequence). CDR3 length: 15 amino acids. CDR3 DNA sequence: TGTGCCTGGGGTATAGCGTCCGGAAGAAAAGAGACCCAGTACTTC. Its translation: CAWGIASGRKETQYF. Full variable domain (rest looked up from reference TRBV30 and TRBJ2-5): SQTIHQWPATLVQPVGSPLSLECTVEGTSNPNLYWYRQAAGRGLQLLFYSVGIGQISSEVPQNLSASRPQDRQFILSSKKLLLSDSGFYLCAWGIASGRKETQYFGPGTRLLVL.

In its sample, this clone was seen a few times. The chain has TRBV4-2 and TRBJ1-5; D is possibly TRBD1 (6 bases). There are 15 residues in the CDR3. Trimming took off 0 bases at V and 9 bases at J, with 15 bases between the two ends. Germline CDR1 LGHNA, CDR2 YNFKEQ. The CDR3 sequence is CASSQDSGGGRPQHF. CDR3 coding DNA: TGTGCCAGCAGCCAAGATTCGGGGGGCGGGAGGCCCCAGCATTTT.

V gene TRBV5-6 combines with J gene TRBJ2-4; the match to TRBD1 covers 8 bases. V trimming: 2 bases; J trimming: 3 bases; junction bases outside the gene matches: 1. There are 14 residues in the CDR3. CDR1 is SGHDT, CDR2 YYEEEE, per germline. The CDR3 DNA is TGTGCCAGCAGCTTACAGGGGGACAAAAACATTCAGTACTTC. Translation gives CASSLQGDKNIQYF.